These 21 T cell receptor beta chains share one sample of origin, sequenced in a study of PD-1 blockade in classical Hodgkin lymphoma. Each and every patient relapsed after autologous stem cell transplantation, and patients got differing brentuximab vedotin exposure. The protocol was immunoSEQ multiplex PCR, while the TCRdb copy is restricted to in-frame clones and leaves out a portion. The sample records around 23,000 clones, about 80% being singletons. The sequencing here drew on peripheral blood mononuclear cells (PBMCs), taken before the second cycle of nivolumab. These receptors all stem from a human donor with classical Hodgkin lymphoma.

The gene calls are TRBV6-5 and TRBJ1-4; no firm D call. This CDR3 has 11 residues. Germline V gene lookup returns CDR1 MNHEY and CDR2 SVGAGI. V lost 4 bases and J lost 13, with 10 bases in between. CDR3 bases: TGTGCCAGCAGTTCGGGCGCCGCACTGTTTTTT. It specifies CASSSGAALFF.

This sequence joins TRBV2 and TRBJ2-2, with 8 bases fitting TRBD2. V was pared by 8 bases and J by 1 base, with 12 bases of the junction left unmatched. Germline lookup yields CDR1 SNHLY and CDR2 FYNNEI. CDR3 length equals 17 residues. The CDR3 protein is CASVGHRAGENTGELFF. CDR3 nucleotides: TGTGCCAGCGTGGGCCACCGAGCGGGGGAGAACACCGGGGAGCTGTTTTTT. Full variable domain (outside the CDR3, taken from reference TRBV2 and TRBJ2-2): EPEVTQTPSHQVTQMGQEVILRCVPISNHLYFYWYRQILGQKVEFLVSFYNNEISEKSEIFDDQFSVERPDGSNFTLKIRSTKLEDSAMYFCASVGHRAGENTGELFFGEGSRLTVL.

Written as DNA, the CDR3 is TGTGCCAGCAGCCCCCCGGTCGGAAAGTCAAGCGGAAAACTGTTTTTT. It is translated as CASSPPVGKSSGKLFF. V and J are TRBV5-6 and TRBJ1-4; D gene ambiguous. V lost 4 bases and J lost 10, with 23 bases in between. Germline CDR1 reads SGHDT; CDR2 reads YYEEEE. The length of the CDR3 is 16 residues.

The J gene is TRBJ1-5, the V gene TRBV2; D may be TRBD1 (6 bases). CDR1 is SNHLY and CDR2 is FYNNEI in the germline V gene. The CDR3 contains 13 residues. The germline V and J ends were trimmed by 4 bases and 4 bases, with 8 bases remaining between them. CDR3 protein: CASSVDRNQPQHF. The CDR3 DNA sequence: TGTGCCAGCAGTGTGGACAGAAATCAGCCCCAGCATTTT.

This clone has a single count. The genes are TRBV2 and TRBJ1-4; no reliable D call. Germline V gene sequence: CDR1 SNHLY, CDR2 FYNNEI. The CDR3 has 14 amino acids. The V gene lost 9 bases and the J gene lost 0 bases, with 11 bases spanning the gap. The CDR3 DNA sequence: TGTGCCAGTCAGACTCTCGCAACTAATGAAAAACTGTTTTTT. Encoded protein: CASQTLATNEKLFF.

In nucleotides, the CDR3 is TGTGCCAGCAGCCAAGAATGGACCGCCGAACGGACTGAAGCTTTCTTT. Amino acids: CASSQEWTAERTEAFF. V is TRBV14 and J is TRBJ1-1; no reliable D call. Per germline, CDR1 SGHDN and CDR2 FVKESK. This CDR3 spans 16 amino acids. V lost 0 bases, J lost 5 bases, and 16 bases lay in between.

This chain uses TRBV7-9 with TRBJ1-1, with D hard to call. CDR1 and CDR2 (germline): SEHNR, FQNEAQ (reference sequence). V lost 2 bases and J lost 10, with 11 bases in between. The CDR3 has 12 amino acids. The CDR3 DNA is TGTGCCAGCAGCTTATATAGGGATGGAGCTTTCTTT. Protein sequence: CASSLYRDGAFF.

CDR3 sequence reads: CASSLRLAQETQYF. The DNA of the CDR3 is TGTGCCAGCAGCTTACGGTTGGCCCAAGAGACCCAGTACTTC. The V call is TRBV7-8, the J call TRBJ2-5; D is ambiguous. Germline values: CDR1 SGHVS, CDR2 FQNEAQ. Between the trimmed V and J ends, which lost 2 bases and 1 base, there was a span of 8 bases. This CDR3 has 14 residues.

The rearrangement uses TRBV6-4 and TRBJ1-2; 9 bases are shared with TRBD1. There are 14 residues in the CDR3. Trimming removed 0 bases from V and 6 bases from J; junction bases left unmatched: 2. CDR1 is MRHNA, CDR2 SNTAGT, per germline. CDR3 nucleotide sequence: TGTGCCAGCAGTGACTCGACAGGGGGTGATGGCTACACCTTC. Protein product: CASSDSTGGDGYTF.

The CDR3 DNA sequence: TGTGCCAGCAGCCGTGATACGACTAGCGGCAAATACGAGCAGTACTTC. Protein: CASSRDTTSGKYEQYF. The gene calls are TRBV11-3 and TRBJ2-7, with 9 positions matching TRBD2. Germline trimming cut 5 bases from V and 4 bases from J; bases unmatched to any gene: 12. This CDR3 comprises 16 residues. Germline V gene lookup returns CDR1 SGHNT and CDR2 YENEEA.

This clone occurred once. The J gene is TRBJ1-4, the V gene TRBV6-1; 7 bases match TRBD1. Germline CDR1 MNHNS, CDR2 SASEGT. V was pared by 4 bases and J by 2 bases, with 10 bases of the junction left unmatched. The CDR3 loop spans 17 amino acids. The CDR3 protein is CASSVNRGLGTNEKLFF. The CDR3 coding sequence is TGTGCCAGCAGTGTAAACAGGGGACTGGGGACTAATGAAAAACTGTTTTTT.

The V call is TRBV29-1, the J call TRBJ1-3; D is perhaps TRBD1 (5 bases). V lost 7 bases and J lost 4, with 14 bases in between. Germline V CDR1 and CDR2: SQVTM, ANQGSEA. The CDR3 loop spans 13 amino acids. The CDR3 protein is CSASDKSGNTIYF. The DNA of the CDR3 is TGCAGCGCCTCGGACAAATCCGGAAACACCATATATTTT.

The chain links TRBV2 to TRBJ1-1; D remains ambiguous. This CDR3 is 12 amino acids long. Germline values: CDR1 SNHLY, CDR2 FYNNEI. Trimming cost V 10 bases and J 1 base, with 10 bases left between them. This CDR3 is CATPDRNTEAFF. The DNA of the CDR3 is TGTGCCACCCCCGATAGGAACACTGAAGCTTTCTTT.

This chain uses TRBV7-2 with TRBJ1-2; 9 bases are shared with TRBD1. The CDR3 is made up of 13 amino acids. Trimming took 5 bases from V and 5 from J; bases not matched to a gene: 3. Germline V gene sequence: CDR1 SGHTA, CDR2 FQGNSA. In nucleotides, the CDR3 is TGTGCCAGCAGCCCCGGACAGGGGTATGGCTACACCTTC. Its protein is CASSPGQGYGYTF.

This clone was counted a few times. The chain is built from TRBV18 and TRBJ2-2; 7 nucleotides match TRBD2. The V and J ends lost 6 bases and 7 bases, in that order; junction bases with no gene match: 8. Germline CDR1 KGHSH, CDR2 LQKENI. The CDR3 extends over 14 amino acids. The CDR3 sequence is CASSPGTTIGELFF. For the CDR3, the DNA is TGTGCCAGCTCCCCCGGGACTACGATCGGGGAGCTGTTTTTT.

The chain combines TRBV30 with TRBJ1-2; D is ambiguous. The V and J ends lost 3 bases and 14 bases respectively, with 13 bases between them. The CDR3 runs 10 residues. The germline gives CDR1 GTSNPN, CDR2 SVGIG (reference sequence). CDR3 residues: CAWRGREATF. The DNA of the CDR3 is TGTGCCTGGAGAGGACGCGAAGCGACCTTC.

The genes are TRBV30 and TRBJ1-2; D gene ambiguous. CDR1 GTSNPN and CDR2 SVGIG come from the germline V gene (reference sequence). The ends were cut back, 3 bases at V and 3 bases at J, with 8 bases in the middle. The CDR3 contains 12 residues. For the CDR3, the DNA is TGTGCCTGGAGACAGCTCTACTATGGCTACACCTTC. Amino acid sequence: CAWRQLYYGYTF.

This chain links TRBV11-2 with TRBJ2-3; D not certain. CDR3 length: 13 residues. Germline lookup yields CDR1 SGHAT and CDR2 FQNNGV. Trimming removed 2 bases at V and 7 bases at J, with 10 bases between. CDR3 sequence (DNA): TGTGCCAGCAGCTTAAGTATTACAAATACGCAGTATTTT. Translation: CASSLSITNTQYF. Based on the CDR3 plus reference TRBV11-2 and TRBJ2-3, the full variable domain is EAGVAQSPRYKIIEKRQSVAFWCNPISGHATLYWYQQILGQGPKLLIQFQNNGVVDDSQLPKDRFSAERLKGVDSTLKIQPAKLEDSAVYLCASSLSITNTQYFGPGTRLTVL.

A few counts support this clone. The rearrangement links TRBV14 to TRBJ2-3; 9 nucleotides match TRBD2. V lost 3 bases and J lost 2; bases outside the gene matches: 6. From germline, CDR1 is SGHDN and CDR2 FVKESK. The CDR3 is made up of 16 amino acids. The CDR3 DNA reads as TGTGCCAGCAGCCACCTGTCTAGCGGGATCACAGATACGCAGTATTTT. Its translation: CASSHLSSGITDTQYF.

This clone was recorded once. The chain is built from TRBV6-7 and TRBJ1-6; no reliable D call. TRBV6-7 is filed as an ORF, its function uncertain. CDR3 size: 15 residues. Trimming removed 0 bases from V and 7 bases from J, with 10 bases in between. The CDR3 DNA reads as TGTGCCAGCAGTTACTCGGAGGGTGGGAATTCACCCCTCCACTTT. It specifies CASSYSEGGNSPLHF.

The V and J genes are TRBV10-2 and TRBJ2-7; D perhaps matches TRBD2 (6 bases). CDR3 length: 13 amino acids. Germline V gene data show CDR1 as WSHSY and CDR2 as SAAADI. Trimming removed 6 bases at V and 4 bases at J, with 13 bases between. The chain's CDR3 is CASRGGSVYEQYF. DNA of the CDR3: TGCGCCAGCAGGGGGGGTAGCGTTTACGAGCAGTACTTC.